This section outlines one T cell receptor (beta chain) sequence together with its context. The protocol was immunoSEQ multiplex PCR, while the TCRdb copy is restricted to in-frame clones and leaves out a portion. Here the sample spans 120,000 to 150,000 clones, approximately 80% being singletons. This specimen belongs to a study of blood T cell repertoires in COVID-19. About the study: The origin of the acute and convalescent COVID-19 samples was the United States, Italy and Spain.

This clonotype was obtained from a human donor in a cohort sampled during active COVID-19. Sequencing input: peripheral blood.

The chain's CDR3 is CASTRRELGANTEAFF. The CDR3 coding sequence is TGTGCCAGCACTCGAAGGGAATTGGGGGCGAACACTGAAGCTTTCTTT. The chain joins TRBV2 to TRBJ1-1; possible D gene TRBD1, 6 bases. The CDR3 consists of 16 residues. V lost 7 bases and J 1 base, leaving 19 bases between the germline ends. Germline V gene data show CDR1 as SNHLY and CDR2 as FYNNEI.